Included here is one TCR beta chain sequence, with context. Participants spanned ages about 18 to 100 years and resided in 20 to 25 US areas. The length of the CDR3 is 13 residues. Trimming took off 3 bases at V and 1 base at J, with 6 bases between the two ends. The data derive from a study of blood T cell repertoires in COVID-19. About the study: Samples representing acute and convalescent COVID-19 were sourced from the United States, Italy and Spain. The analysed material was cDNA or gDNA that came from T cells, B-cell-depleted T cells, or PBMCs.

Methods used by the authors: Reference gene primer amplification yielded estimated nucleated cell counts. TCRdb's copy holds only in-frame clones and misses some; the assay was immunoSEQ multiplex PCR. V and J calls and clone size are as listed in that table; D and trimming were resolved from the DNA. The sample has some 180,000 clones; around 85% are singletons. This TCR came from a middle-aged man who had recovered from COVID-19. This chain links TRBV12-3 or TRBV12-4 with TRBJ1-1; D remains unclear. Sequenced input: PBMCs or T cells enriched from blood (not recorded which). The CDR3 nucleotides read TGTGCCAGCAGTTTTCGAGAGAACACTGAAGCTTTCTTT. It codes for CASSFRENTEAFF.